The source of this TCR beta chain is a study of CD4 T cells in relation to SARS-CoV-2 and coronaviruses. Overall study context: A couple of subjects were Hispanic; patients were 7 or 8 males and a few females.

Sequenced by immunoSEQ multiplex PCR; TCRdb stores in-frame clones only, minus some. Of some 45,000 clones in the sample, over 75% were seen once. In its sample, this clone was seen a few times. Its specificity is unknown. Regarding the study as a whole: Compared with monoreactive clones, crossreactive clones showed significantly weaker SARS-CoV-2 expansion. About 65% of donors had memory CD4+ clonotypes crossrecognizing SARS-CoV-2 and common cold coronavirus spike.

For around ten days, about 9.9 x 10^4 sorted CD4+ cells grew with T cell-depleted PBMCs and CEF. The source of this sequence is an adult with COVID-19. Sequencing input: naive CD4+ T cells from PBMCs, cultured in vitro. Documented subset: naive CD4+ T cells isolated by negative enrichment.

DNA for the CDR3: TGTGCCAGCAGTGAGGCGGCATCATCATACGAGCAGTACTTC. Its translation: CASSEAASSYEQYF. J is TRBJ2-7 and V is TRBV2; D remains unclear. V shed 3 bases and J shed 4 bases, with 13 bases lying between them. This CDR3 has 14 residues. Germline values: CDR1 SNHLY, CDR2 FYNNEI.